The sequence of this TCR beta chain was determined in a study of T cell responses to AZD1222 COVID-19 vaccine. Notes on the study in general: Baseline seropositivity occurred in only six AZD1222 recipients.

Generated by immunoSEQ multiplex PCR, the TCRdb table keeps only in-frame clones and is missing some. The sample carries more than 100,000 clones, 88% recorded once. Of note for this clone: As yet, its antigen is unknown.

The receptor was isolated from an adult in good health. Sequencing was performed on peripheral blood, taken on day 0 of AZD1222 vaccination.

This chain's CDR3 is CASSQRSAGYGYTF. CDR3 sequence (DNA): TGCGCCAGCAGCCAGAGGTCAGCGGGCTATGGCTACACCTTC. The rearrangement joins TRBV4-1 to TRBJ1-2; no reliable D call. Germline assignment: CDR1 MGHRA and CDR2 YSYEKL. V dropped 3 bases and J dropped 4 bases, with 12 bases sitting between them. The CDR3 is 14 amino acids.